This passage covers 8 T cell receptor beta chains from one sample sequenced in a study of T-cell reconstitution after alpha-beta-depleted transplantation in children (dated by TCRdb to 2016 to 2018). According to the study, the label for this sample's treatment or condition signals: allogeneic hematopoietic cell transplantation with graft depleted of TCRalphabeta T cells and CD19 B cells. The library was made by PCR. Sequencing was carried out with an Illumina HiSeq 2500. Molecular barcoding was employed in the preparation of TCR libraries, with unique molecular identifiers being used to normalize TCRbeta repertoire quantification. Using fastp trimming at Q25 and MiXCR clonotype assembly, TCRdb reanalyzed the public sequencing data and kept in-frame beta chains. Duplicate CDR3 protein sequences are folded into a single record with the most common DNA and genes. The sample data list fewer than 700,000 distinct CDR3 sequences, and 23% of these were observed just once. 14% of the sample is held by the ten biggest clonotypes.

The material was PBMCs, mostly from graft donor cells, obtained 360 days after TCRalphabeta/CD19-depleted stem cell transplant. The source of these receptors is a boy younger than two who had a stem cell transplant for acute myeloid leukemia, so the T cells may come from the graft donor.

The chain couples TRBV27 to TRBJ2-1, with D unresolved. Germline CDR1 is MNHEY and CDR2 is SMNVEV (reference sequence). V was pared by 4 bases and J by 2 bases, with 6 bases between. The CDR3 has 13 residues. The DNA for the CDR3 is TGTGCCAGCAGTTCCACTGCCTACAATGAGCAGTTCTTC. Amino acids: CASSSTAYNEQFF.

The rearrangement links TRBV20-1 to TRBJ2-7; either TRBD1 or TRBD2 may supply D (6 bases each). Trimming cost V 0 bases and J 5 bases, with 20 bases left between them. Germline V gene data show CDR1 as DFQATT and CDR2 as SNEGSKA (reference sequence). This CDR3 has 16 residues. The CDR3 spells CSARDLQGGLGNEQYF. The CDR3, as DNA: TGCAGTGCTAGAGATTTGCAAGGGGGGCTGGGAAACGAGCAGTACTTC.

This chain connects TRBV4-3 to TRBJ2-7, with 8 bases fitting TRBD2. The trim removed 3 bases at V and 0 bases at J, leaving 10 bases unmatched. The CDR3 consists of 17 residues. Germline CDR1 LGHNA, CDR2 YSLEER. The CDR3 nucleotides are TGCGCCAGCAGCCACTCCTCGCGGGGGGCCAGCTCCTACGAGCAGTACTTC. Its translation: CASSHSSRGASSYEQYF.

This clonotype was recorded at least ten times. This chain links TRBV20-1 with TRBJ2-2; D is ambiguous. Germline CDR1 and CDR2: DFQATT and SNEGSKA (reference sequence). This CDR3 has 13 amino acids. The V and J ends lost 6 bases and 4 bases respectively, with 12 bases between them. For the CDR3, the DNA is TGCAGTGCCTTCGACATGATCACCGGGGAGCTGTTTTTT. It is translated as CSAFDMITGELFF.

This clonotype was seen more than once but under ten times. The chain employs TRBV25-1 and TRBJ1-2; 9 nucleotides align to TRBD1. V trimming: 1 base; J trimming: 6 bases; junction bases outside the gene matches: 6. This CDR3 is built from 15 residues. Germline CDR1 reads MGHDK; CDR2 reads SYGVNS. This CDR3 is CASSEWGQGGNGYTF. Here the CDR3 DNA reads TGTGCCAGCAGTGAATGGGGACAGGGAGGGAATGGCTACACCTTC.

Many counts were recorded for this clonotype. The rearrangement joins TRBV20-1 to TRBJ2-2; 9 bases are shared with TRBD2. This CDR3 has 13 amino acids. The V gene end was trimmed by 7 bases and the J gene end by 7 bases; junction bases not matched to a gene: 7. Germline CDR1 DFQATT, CDR2 SNEGSKA (reference sequence). CDR3 DNA: TGCAGTGTAGCGGGGGACCTCGACGGGGAGCTGTTTTTT. The encoded protein is CSVAGDLDGELFF.

This chain connects TRBV7-9 to TRBJ2-5, with D perhaps matching TRBD1 (5 bases). V shed 0 bases and J shed 4 bases, with 12 bases lying between them. Germline V lookup: CDR1 SEHNR, CDR2 FQNEAQ (reference sequence). The CDR3 has 15 amino acids. The CDR3 loop is CASSLAAGNGETQYF. The CDR3 DNA follows: TGTGCCAGCAGCTTAGCGGCAGGGAACGGAGAGACCCAGTACTTC.

The V call is TRBV6-1, the J call TRBJ2-7, with 8 bases fitting TRBD1. The CDR3 extends over 15 amino acids. CDR1 and CDR2 from the germline V gene are MNHNS and SASEGT. Trimming cost V 6 bases and J 4 bases; bases outside gene matches: 11. The CDR3 here is CASRPSDRGGYEQYF. CDR3 in DNA: TGTGCCAGCAGACCTAGTGACAGGGGAGGTTACGAGCAGTACTTC.